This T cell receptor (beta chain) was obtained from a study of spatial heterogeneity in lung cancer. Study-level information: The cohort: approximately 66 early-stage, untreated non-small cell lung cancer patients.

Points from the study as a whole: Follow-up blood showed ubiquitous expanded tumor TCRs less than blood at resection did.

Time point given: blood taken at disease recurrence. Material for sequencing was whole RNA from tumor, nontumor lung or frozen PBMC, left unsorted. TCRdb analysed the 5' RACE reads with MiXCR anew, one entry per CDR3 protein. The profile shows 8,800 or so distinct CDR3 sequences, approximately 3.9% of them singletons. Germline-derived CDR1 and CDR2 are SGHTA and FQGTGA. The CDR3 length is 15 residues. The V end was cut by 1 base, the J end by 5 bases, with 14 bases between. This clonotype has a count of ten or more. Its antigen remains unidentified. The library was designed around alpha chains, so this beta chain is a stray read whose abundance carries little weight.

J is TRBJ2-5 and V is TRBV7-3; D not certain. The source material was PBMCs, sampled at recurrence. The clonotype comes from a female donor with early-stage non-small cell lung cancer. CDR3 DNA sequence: TGTGCCAGCAGCTTAAGGCCACTCGCGGTGGAGACCCAGTACTTC. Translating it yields CASSLRPLAVETQYF.